This record covers a single T cell receptor (beta chain). Libraries were prepared by immunoSEQ multiplex PCR; TCRdb keeps only in-frame clonotypes and omits some of them. The sample includes 250,000 to 300,000 clones, around 85% of them seen just once. This sample stems from a study of blood T cell repertoires in COVID-19. This TCR was recovered from a woman aged 45 to 65 who had recovered from COVID-19. The sequencing input was PBMCs or T cells enriched from blood (not recorded which).

The CDR3 DNA reads as TGTGCCAGCAGCGTAGATACAGGGTATGGCTACACCTTC. This encodes CASSVDTGYGYTF. This chain connects TRBV9 to TRBJ1-2, with a possible D match to TRBD1 (6 bases). The germline V gene encodes CDR1 SGDLS and CDR2 YYNGEE. V was cut by 0 bases and J by 5 bases, with 8 bases left in between. CDR3 length: 13 residues.